Following are 29 T cell receptor beta chains from one sample sequenced in a study of shared clonotypes between healthy human individuals. This table comes from immunoSEQ multiplex PCR, and its TCRdb copy is limited to in-frame clones, with some not included. The table shows some 360,000 clones, with around four fifths occurring only once. The source material was memory CD4+ T cells sorted from blood. Subset noted: CD45RA-negative fraction. The receptors come from a man between 25 and 39 years old in good health.

This chain connects TRBV28 to TRBJ2-2, with TRBD2 identical over 7 bases. Germline V lookup: CDR1 MDHEN, CDR2 SYDVKM. V shed 6 bases, J shed 7 bases, and the junction held 14 bases outside the gene matches. The CDR3 length is 16 residues. In nucleotides, the CDR3 is TGTGCCAGCAGCCTACTTTTGGGGGAGGGCCTCGGGGAGCTGTTTTTT. It specifies CASSLLLGEGLGELFF. Based on the CDR3 plus reference TRBV28 and TRBJ2-2, the full variable domain is DVKVTQSSRYLVKRTGEKVFLECVQDMDHENMFWYRQDPGLGLRLIYFSYDVKMKEKGDIPEGYSVSREKKERFSLILESASTNQTSMYLCASSLLLGEGLGELFFGEGSRLTVL.

The chain combines TRBV9 with TRBJ2-1; 8 bases align to TRBD1. Germline loops: CDR1 SGDLS, CDR2 YYNGEE. The CDR3 spans 16 residues. V trimming: 5 bases; J trimming: 4 bases; junction bases outside the gene matches: 11. CDR3 nucleotides: TGTGCCAGCAGTGCGGGTCTCGGGACAGGATACAATGAGCAGTTCTTC. Translated: CASSAGLGTGYNEQFF.

The chain carries TRBV11-2 and TRBJ2-4; 8 bases agree with TRBD2. V was clipped by 1 base and J by 6 bases; unmatched bases: 11. CDR1 is SGHAT, CDR2 FQNNGV, per germline. CDR3 length equals 17 residues. CDR3 protein: CASSLASIAGRGNIQYF. CDR3 coding DNA: TGTGCCAGCAGCTTAGCTTCGATAGCGGGACGGGGAAACATTCAGTACTTC.

The chain uses TRBV4-2 and TRBJ2-3; no clear D gene. Germline V gene lookup returns CDR1 LGHNA and CDR2 YNFKEQ. This CDR3 is built from 15 residues. Trimming took off 2 bases at V and 3 bases at J, with 12 bases between the two ends. The CDR3 protein is CASSQFSGRTDTQYF. For the CDR3, the DNA is TGTGCCAGCAGCCAATTTTCAGGACGTACAGATACGCAGTATTTT.

The V call is TRBV4-1, the J call TRBJ2-1, with D tentatively TRBD2 (6 bases). The germline CDR1 and CDR2 sequences are MGHRA and YSYEKL. Trimming took 1 base from V and 14 from J, leaving 15 bases between them. The CDR3 covers 13 residues. As DNA, the CDR3 is TGCGCCAGCAGCCAAGGGGGGGTAGGGAGAAAGTTCTTC. Its translation is CASSQGGVGRKFF.

The rearrangement links TRBV5-1 to TRBJ2-3, with D perhaps TRBD1 (5 bases). The CDR3 loop spans 14 amino acids. V dropped 4 bases and J dropped 6 bases, with 15 bases sitting between them. In germline, CDR1 is SGHRS, CDR2 YFSETQ. CDR3 protein: CASSPTDPEDTQYF. The CDR3 DNA reads as TGCGCCAGCAGCCCGACAGACCCCGAGGATACGCAGTATTTT.

The chain carries TRBV18 and TRBJ2-5; a possible D gene is TRBD2 (5 bases). The CDR3 spans 14 residues. Germline values: CDR1 KGHSH, CDR2 LQKENI. V was trimmed by 0 bases and J by 7 bases, leaving 12 bases between them. The CDR3 loop is CASSPPDGVLTQYF. In DNA form, the CDR3 reads TGTGCCAGCTCACCACCCGACGGGGTTCTGACCCAGTACTTC. Full variable domain (rest looked up from reference TRBV18 and TRBJ2-5): NAGVMQNPRHLVRRRGQEARLRCSPMKGHSHVYWYRQLPEEGLKFMVYLQKENIIDESGMPKERFSAEFPKEGPSILRIQQVVRGDSAAYFCASSPPDGVLTQYFGPGTRLLVL.

The chain uses TRBV18 and TRBJ1-2; D ambiguous. The CDR3 runs to 14 residues. Trimming took 2 bases from V and 2 from J, leaving 9 bases between them. The germline gives CDR1 KGHSH, CDR2 LQKENI. Written as DNA, the CDR3 is TGTGCCAGCTCACCATCTCGGGAGAACTATGGCTACACCTTC. Its protein product is CASSPSRENYGYTF.

The chain carries TRBV5-6 and TRBJ1-5; D remains ambiguous. Germline CDR1 SGHDT, CDR2 YYEEEE. The CDR3 is 15 residues long. Between the trimmed V and J ends, which lost 0 bases and 1 base, there was a span of 8 bases. The CDR3 loop reads CASSLGPSSNQPQHF. The CDR3 DNA is TGTGCCAGCAGCTTGGGTCCGAGCAGCAATCAGCCCCAGCATTTT. Full variable domain (rest looked up from reference TRBV5-6 and TRBJ1-5): DAGVTQSPTHLIKTRGQQVTLRCSPKSGHDTVSWYQQALGQGPQFIFQYYEEEERQRGNFPDRFSGHQFPNYSSELNVNALLLGDSALYLCASSLGPSSNQPQHFGDGTRLSIL.

The chain uses TRBV10-2 and TRBJ2-1; the D gene is possibly TRBD2 (5 bases). This CDR3 region has 13 residues. The V and J ends lost 4 bases and 8 bases respectively, with 12 bases between them. CDR1 is WSHSY and CDR2 is SAAADI in the germline V gene. In nucleotides, the CDR3 is TGCGCCAGCAGTGCACGTGGAGGCTATGAGCAGTTCTTC. This sequence encodes CASSARGGYEQFF.

In this sample, this clone turned up a few times. This sequence joins TRBV7-9 and TRBJ1-1, with D uncertain. Deletions cut 5 bases from V and 8 bases from J, with 6 bases between. Looked up from germline, CDR1 is SEHNR and CDR2 is FQNEAQ (reference sequence). This CDR3 region has 10 residues. The CDR3 spells CASSGNEAFF. The CDR3 DNA follows: TGTGCCAGCAGCGGAAACGAAGCTTTCTTT.

The V and J genes are TRBV19 and TRBJ1-5; 7 bases are a match to TRBD1. Trimming removed 7 bases from V and 5 bases from J; junction bases left unmatched: 20. This CDR3 region has 18 residues. The germline CDR1 and CDR2 sequences are LNHDA and SQIVND (reference sequence). The CDR3 nucleotides are TGTGCCAGTAAAGGTATACGGTCCGGGACAGAATTTTATCAGCCCCAGCATTTT. It translates to CASKGIRSGTEFYQPQHF.

The chain recombines TRBV19 with TRBJ2-5, with TRBD2 identical over 9 bases. Trimming at V came to 4 bases and at J to 5 bases, leaving 11 bases not matched to a gene. CDR1 and CDR2 from the germline V gene are LNHDA and SQIVND (reference sequence). This CDR3 is built from 16 residues. The CDR3 here is CASSRRGGLARETQYF. The DNA of the CDR3 is TGTGCCAGTAGTAGGAGAGGGGGACTAGCCAGGGAGACCCAGTACTTC.

The rearrangement links TRBV18 to TRBJ2-1; possibly TRBD2 for D (6 bases). V dropped 2 bases and J dropped 5 bases, with 16 bases sitting between them. Germline CDR1 is KGHSH and CDR2 is LQKENI. The CDR3 spans 16 residues. CDR3 in amino acids: CASSPFKGGVNNEQFF. DNA for the CDR3: TGTGCCAGCTCACCATTCAAAGGCGGGGTCAACAATGAGCAGTTCTTC. The variable domain in full, with the rest retrieved from reference TRBV18 and TRBJ2-1, is NAGVMQNPRHLVRRRGQEARLRCSPMKGHSHVYWYRQLPEEGLKFMVYLQKENIIDESGMPKERFSAEFPKEGPSILRIQQVVRGDSAAYFCASSPFKGGVNNEQFFGPGTRLTVL.

The chain has TRBV28 and TRBJ1-2; perhaps TRBD1 as D (5 bases). CDR3 length: 13 residues. The V gene lost 2 bases and the J gene lost 7 bases, with 11 bases spanning the gap. The germline V gene has CDR1 MDHEN and CDR2 SYDVKM. CDR3 loop: CASSLPGDVGYTF. The CDR3 DNA sequence: TGTGCCAGCAGTTTACCGGGGGACGTTGGCTACACCTTC.

This chain joins TRBV4-1 and TRBJ2-2; 9 bases align to TRBD2. Germline lookup yields CDR1 MGHRA and CDR2 YSYEKL. CDR3 length: 16 amino acids. Trimming at V came to 1 base and at J to 7 bases, leaving 7 bases not matched to a gene. CDR3 DNA sequence: TGCGCCAGCAGCCAAGGGGGCGGGAGGGGAGTCGGGGAGCTGTTTTTT. It is translated as CASSQGGGRGVGELFF.

The rearrangement uses TRBV28 and TRBJ1-5; 11 bases map to TRBD1. The junction had 24 bases not matched to a gene; V was cut back by 5 bases and J by 0 bases. This CDR3 is 23 amino acids long. In germline, CDR1 is MDHEN, CDR2 SYDVKM. The CDR3 loop is CASSPYSVGRTGGFSFSNQPQHF. The DNA of the CDR3 is TGTGCCAGCAGTCCCTATTCTGTCGGGAGGACAGGGGGCTTTTCTTTTAGCAATCAGCCCCAGCATTTT. Supplemented by reference TRBV28 and TRBJ1-5, the full variable domain reads DVKVTQSSRYLVKRTGEKVFLECVQDMDHENMFWYRQDPGLGLRLIYFSYDVKMKEKGDIPEGYSVSREKKERFSLILESASTNQTSMYLCASSPYSVGRTGGFSFSNQPQHFGDGTRLSIL.

V and J are TRBV6-5 and TRBJ1-5; D might be TRBD1 (6 bases). The CDR3 totals 15 residues. The V gene lost 6 bases and the J gene lost 1 base, with 13 bases spanning the gap. Germline CDR1 reads MNHEY; CDR2 reads SVGAGI. Here the CDR3 DNA reads TGTGCCAGCAGAACAGGGTTAGCAAGCAATCAGCCCCAGCATTTT. Residues: CASRTGLASNQPQHF.

The CDR3 sequence: CAISEYGNEQFF. In DNA form, the CDR3 reads TGTGCCATCAGTGAATACGGCAATGAGCAGTTCTTC. The chain uses TRBV10-3 and TRBJ2-1; no clear D gene. This CDR3 comprises 12 residues. V was cut by 3 bases and J by 6 bases, with 6 bases left in between. Germline lookup yields CDR1 ENHRY and CDR2 SYGVKD.

This chain uses TRBV27 with TRBJ1-5; TRBD1 might be the D (5 bases). This CDR3 spans 14 amino acids. Per the germline V gene, CDR1 is MNHEY and CDR2 is SMNVEV (reference sequence). V lost 4 bases, J lost 2 bases, and 9 bases lay in between. This CDR3 is CASSYQGRNQPQHF. As DNA, the CDR3 is TGTGCCAGCAGTTACCAGGGTCGCAATCAGCCCCAGCATTTT.

The rearrangement links TRBV6-6 to TRBJ2-5; D possibly corresponds to TRBD1 (6 bases). Germline V gene data show CDR1 as MNHNY and CDR2 as SVGAGI (reference sequence). The CDR3 is made up of 15 amino acids. V was trimmed by 7 bases and J by 1 base, leaving 16 bases between them. The CDR3 loop is CASTERTVGQETQYF. The CDR3 DNA reads TGTGCCAGCACCGAAAGGACAGTTGGCCAAGAGACCCAGTACTTC.

V usage is TRBV11-2 and J usage is TRBJ1-4; D remains ambiguous. Trimming shortened V by 7 bases and J by 10 bases, and 19 bases separated the two germline ends. Germline V lookup: CDR1 SGHAT, CDR2 FQNNGV. This CDR3 comprises 14 residues. The CDR3, as DNA: TGTGCCAGCACCATTAGGCAGAAAGACACAAAACTGTTTTTT. It yields the protein CASTIRQKDTKLFF.

J is TRBJ1-4 and V is TRBV27, with TRBD1 as a possible D gene (5 bases). The CDR3 loop spans 15 amino acids. V was cut by 2 bases and J by 4 bases, with 11 bases left in between. CDR1 MNHEY and CDR2 SMNVEV come from the germline V gene (reference sequence). CDR3 DNA sequence: TGTGCCAGCAGTTTAACTGGGACCATTAATGAAAAACTGTTTTTT. Residues: CASSLTGTINEKLFF.

The chain combines TRBV6-6 with TRBJ2-7, with 10 bases aligning to TRBD1. CDR3 length: 14 residues. Trimming at V came to 6 bases and at J to 2 bases, leaving 4 bases not matched to a gene. CDR1 and CDR2 from the germline V gene are MNHNY and SVGAGI (reference sequence). The CDR3 DNA follows: TGTGCCAGCAGAGAAGGACAGGGGGCCTACGAGCAGTACTTC. Residues: CASREGQGAYEQYF.

This chain links TRBV6-5 with TRBJ1-1, with D unclear. V was shortened by 7 bases and J by 0 bases, with 12 bases between the two germline ends. CDR3 size: 14 residues. The germline CDR1 and CDR2 sequences are MNHEY and SVGAGI. The CDR3 protein is CASKLGRMNTEAFF. In nucleotides, the CDR3 is TGTGCCAGCAAGCTGGGGAGGATGAACACTGAAGCTTTCTTT.

For this clone: Other DNA sequences from this sample encode an identical CDR3 as well. The chain combines TRBV5-1 with TRBJ1-5; no firm D call. The V gene's germline CDR1 is SGHRS and CDR2 YFSETQ. The CDR3 has 13 amino acids. Trimming shortened V by 0 bases and J by 7 bases, and 8 bases separated the two germline ends. The CDR3 DNA is TGCGCCAGCAGCTTGGAAGGGTGGCAGCCCCAGCATTTT. It specifies CASSLEGWQPQHF. The entire variable domain, with the rest obtained from reference TRBV5-1 and TRBJ1-5, is as follows: KAGVTQTPRYLIKTRGQQVTLSCSPISGHRSVSWYQQTPGQGLQFLFEYFSETQRNKGNFPGRFSGRQFSNSRSEMNVSTLELGDSALYLCASSLEGWQPQHFGDGTRLSIL.

V is TRBV6-5 and J is TRBJ2-1; no clear D gene. This CDR3 comprises 14 residues. CDR1 and CDR2 from the germline V gene are MNHEY and SVGAGI. Between the trimmed V and J ends, which lost 5 bases and 2 bases, there was a span of 10 bases. The CDR3 here is CASSAAPAYNEQFF. DNA of the CDR3: TGTGCCAGCAGTGCAGCGCCAGCCTACAATGAGCAGTTCTTC.

The chain links TRBV5-1 to TRBJ2-7; 8 bases line up with TRBD1. Trimming cost V 4 bases and J 6 bases; bases outside gene matches: 12. CDR1 and CDR2 from the germline V gene are SGHRS and YFSETQ. The CDR3 sequence is 15 residues long. In DNA form, the CDR3 reads TGCGCCAGCAGCCGACCCGGGACAGGAGTCTCCGAGCAGTACTTC. This encodes CASSRPGTGVSEQYF.

The chain has TRBV2 and TRBJ1-6; possible D gene TRBD1, 5 bases. CDR3 length equals 13 residues. With 5 bases removed from V and 6 bases from J, the gap between germline ends came to 8 bases. CDR1 is SNHLY, CDR2 FYNNEI, per germline. The CDR3 DNA reads TGTGCCAGCAGTCGGGACGGTAATTCACCCCTCCACTTT. As protein: CASSRDGNSPLHF.